The 18 T cell receptor beta chains reported below all come from one sample, sequenced in a study of CD4+ T cells in melanoma. The protocol was immunoSEQ multiplex PCR, while the TCRdb copy is restricted to in-frame clones and leaves out a portion. The sample shows tens of thousands of clones, about 72% of them seen only once. Sequencing input: tumor tissue. These receptors all stem from a human donor with melanoma.

This clone has more than one count but fewer than ten. The chain links TRBV5-6 to TRBJ1-6, with 7 bases lining up with TRBD1. Losses at the gene ends were 2 bases for V and 9 bases for J; bases not matched to a gene: 5. The length of the CDR3 is 14 residues. Germline V gives CDR1 SGHDT, CDR2 YYEEEE. The CDR3 is CASSFGTGASPLHF. CDR3 bases: TGTGCCAGCAGCTTCGGCACAGGGGCTTCACCCCTCCACTTT.

The chain carries TRBV5-1 and TRBJ2-5; 10 bases agree with TRBD1. CDR1 is SGHRS and CDR2 is YFSETQ in the germline V gene. CDR3 size: 15 residues. The J segment lost 2 bases and the V segment lost 1 base, leaving 2 bases of the junction unmatched. CDR3 sequence reads: CASSLTGQGQETQYF. CDR3 in DNA: TGCGCCAGCAGCTTGACGGGACAGGGGCAAGAGACCCAGTACTTC.

The chain carries TRBV5-4 and TRBJ2-5, with no clear D. Trimming pared 2 bases from V and 0 bases from J, leaving 11 bases between. Germline CDR1 is SGHNT and CDR2 is YYREEE (reference sequence). The CDR3 contains 15 residues. CDR3 amino acids: CASSLIQSYQETQYF. The CDR3 coding sequence is TGTGCCAGCAGCTTAATCCAGTCGTACCAAGAGACCCAGTACTTC. The whole variable domain, filled in from reference TRBV5-4 and TRBJ2-5, reads ETGVTQSPTHLIKTRGQQVTLRCSSQSGHNTVSWYQQALGQGPQFIFQYYREEENGRGNFPPRFSGLQFPNYSSELNVNALELDDSALYLCASSLIQSYQETQYFGPGTRLLVL.

The chain recombines TRBV4-1 with TRBJ2-5, with TRBD1 matching 9 bases. The CDR3 is 15 amino acids. Per germline, CDR1 MGHRA and CDR2 YSYEKL. Germline trimming cut 4 bases from V and 4 bases from J; bases unmatched to any gene: 7. The CDR3 coding sequence is TGCGCCAGCAGCCCATTGACAGGGGGGCCAGAGACCCAGTACTTC. As protein: CASSPLTGGPETQYF.

The V and J genes are TRBV11-2 and TRBJ2-7; D not resolved. Trimming shortened V by 5 bases and J by 4 bases, and 6 bases separated the two germline ends. Per the germline V gene, CDR1 is SGHAT and CDR2 is FQNNGV. CDR3 length equals 11 residues. CDR3 residues: CASSHYYEQYF. The CDR3 DNA is TGTGCCAGCAGCCACTATTACGAGCAGTACTTC.

The chain has TRBV5-6 and TRBJ2-7; no definite D call. The CDR3 runs 13 residues. CDR1 is SGHDT and CDR2 is YYEEEE in the germline V gene. V lost 4 bases to trimming and J lost 3 bases, with 11 bases between them. CDR3: CASSLGGIYEQYF. DNA for the CDR3: TGTGCCAGCAGCCTCGGTGGGATCTACGAGCAGTACTTC.

The chain joins TRBV27 to TRBJ1-2; D possibly corresponds to TRBD1 (5 bases). Trimming shortened V by 3 bases and J by 2 bases, and 7 bases separated the two germline ends. The germline CDR1 and CDR2 sequences are MNHEY and SMNVEV (reference sequence). The CDR3 consists of 13 residues. CDR3 nucleotide sequence: TGTGCCAGCAGTTTTGAGGGGAACTATGGCTACACCTTC. Its protein product is CASSFEGNYGYTF.

This rearrangement joins TRBV7-9 to TRBJ1-5; D uncertain. CDR3 length: 12 residues. Trimming took 2 bases from V and 4 from J, leaving 3 bases between them. Germline assignment: CDR1 SEHNR and CDR2 FQNEAQ (reference sequence). The CDR3 sequence: CASSLLNQPQHF. The CDR3 DNA reads TGTGCCAGCAGCTTACTGAATCAGCCCCAGCATTTT. Full variable domain (remainder filled in from reference TRBV7-9 and TRBJ1-5): DTGVSQNPRHKITKRGQNVTFRCDPISEHNRLYWYRQTLGQGPEFLTYFQNEAQLEKSRLLSDRFSAERPKGSFSTLEIQRTEQGDSAMYLCASSLLNQPQHFGDGTRLSIL.

The table lists this clone with a count of one. The DNA of the CDR3 is TGTGCCAGCAGGGAGCTTTGGGCTGAAGCTTTCTTT. This encodes CASRELWAEAFF. The rearrangement links TRBV2 to TRBJ1-1; D gene ambiguous. The length of the CDR3 is 12 residues. Trimming cost V 6 bases and J 6 bases, with 11 bases left between them. Germline lookup yields CDR1 SNHLY and CDR2 FYNNEI. The full variable domain, with the rest looked up from reference TRBV2 and TRBJ1-1, is EPEVTQTPSHQVTQMGQEVILRCVPISNHLYFYWYRQILGQKVEFLVSFYNNEISEKSEIFDDQFSVERPDGSNFTLKIRSTKLEDSAMYFCASRELWAEAFFGQGTRLTVV.

This clone appeared many times. The chain couples TRBV9 to TRBJ2-1; 10 nucleotides align to TRBD2. Germline CDR1 reads SGDLS; CDR2 reads YYNGEE. J lost 7 bases, V lost 7 bases, and 8 bases had no gene match. This CDR3 contains 14 residues. Written as DNA, the CDR3 is TGTGCCAGCGGTTCTAGCGGGGGTGGGAATGAGCAGTTCTTC. Amino acid sequence: CASGSSGGGNEQFF. Full variable domain (rest looked up from reference TRBV9 and TRBJ2-1): DSGVTQTPKHLITATGQRVTLRCSPRSGDLSVYWYQQSLDQGLQFLIQYYNGEERAKGNILERFSAQQFPDLHSELNLSSLELGDSALYFCASGSSGGGNEQFFGPGTRLTVL.

J is TRBJ1-4 and V is TRBV5-8, with a tentative D call TRBD1 (5 bases). Germline-derived CDR1 and CDR2 are SGHTS and YDEGEE. V gave up 4 bases and J gave up 0 bases, with 13 bases separating them. The CDR3 is 16 residues long. CDR3 sequence: CASSLSRGATNEKLFF. CDR3 bases: TGTGCCAGCAGCCTATCGAGAGGGGCAACTAATGAAAAACTGTTTTTT.

The V call is TRBV6-1, the J call TRBJ2-7; D gene uncertain. There are 15 residues in the CDR3. CDR1 is MNHNS and CDR2 is SASEGT in the germline V gene. V lost 0 bases and J lost 2, with 11 bases in between. The CDR3 here is CASSEAVAGAYEQYF. The CDR3 nucleotides read TGTGCCAGCAGTGAAGCAGTAGCTGGGGCCTACGAGCAGTACTTC.

V is TRBV9 and J is TRBJ1-3; 8 bases align to TRBD1. V lost 4 bases, J lost 0 bases, and 9 bases stayed unmatched. CDR3 length: 17 residues. Germline values: CDR1 SGDLS, CDR2 YYNGEE. DNA of the CDR3: TGTGCCAGCAGCCCTCATGGGGACAGGTTCTCTGGAAACACCATATATTTT. Its translation is CASSPHGDRFSGNTIYF.

The chain carries TRBV9 and TRBJ2-1; D gene ambiguous. The germline CDR1 and CDR2 sequences are SGDLS and YYNGEE. V lost 0 bases to trimming and J lost 1 base, with 8 bases between them. This CDR3 has 15 amino acids. CDR3 nucleotides: TGTGCCAGCAGCGTAGCGTGGGCTTCCTACAATGAGCAGTTCTTC. Its protein product is CASSVAWASYNEQFF.

This chain connects TRBV5-4 to TRBJ2-1, with D possibly matching TRBD2 (6 bases). V was trimmed by 4 bases and J by 8 bases, leaving 19 bases between them. The germline gives CDR1 SGHNT, CDR2 YYREEE (reference sequence). This CDR3 comprises 15 residues. CDR3 sequence: CASSRGLAEGDEQFF. The CDR3 region has the DNA TGTGCCAGCAGCAGAGGTTTAGCGGAGGGCGATGAGCAGTTCTTC.

The chain has TRBV19 and TRBJ1-5; 8 nucleotides agree with TRBD1. J lost 4 bases, V lost 6 bases, and 5 bases had no gene match. The germline gives CDR1 LNHDA, CDR2 SQIVND (reference sequence). CDR3 length: 14 amino acids. The CDR3 sequence is CASSWGQDNQPQHF. CDR3 coding DNA: TGTGCCAGTAGCTGGGGACAGGATAATCAGCCCCAGCATTTT.

This chain connects TRBV5-6 to TRBJ1-2, with D possibly matching TRBD1 (6 bases). Germline-derived CDR1 and CDR2 are SGHDT and YYEEEE. The ends were cut back, 4 bases at V and 7 bases at J, with 17 bases in the middle. This CDR3 is 14 amino acids long. The CDR3 region has the DNA TGTGCCAGCAGCGGAGTTATAGGGGGATCTGGCTACACCTTC. Translation gives CASSGVIGGSGYTF.

In this sample, this clone turned up once. An end of the junction differs from the germline gene, which may be a read error. The chain is built from TRBV7-7 and TRBJ1-1; maybe TRBD1 (5 bases). Per the germline V gene, CDR1 is SSHAT and CDR2 is FNYEAQ (reference sequence). This CDR3 region has 14 residues. The CDR3 sequence is CASSPGTDDTEAFF. The DNA for the CDR3 is TGTGCTAGCAGCCCCGGGACTGATGACACTGAAGCTTTCTTT.